The clone carrying this TCR beta chain was seen once. Its specificity is not known. The CDR3 runs 13 residues. The data stem from a study of T cell responses to AZD1222 COVID-19 vaccine. Study-level findings and limits: White British ancestry dominated among donors, who included more females, and clonal diversity was possibly underestimated. The number of AZD1222 recipients seropositive at baseline was only 6 or 7.

Sequencing used immunoSEQ multiplex PCR; TCRdb keeps in-frame clones, though not all of them. The sample shows roughly 180,000 clones, just over 90% of them seen only once. This clonotype was sampled from an adult who received the AZD1222 COVID-19 vaccine. This sequence joins TRBV21-1 and TRBJ2-1; the listed D gene, TRBD2, was not tested against the DNA. TRBV21-1 is a pseudogene. The sequencing here drew on peripheral blood, taken 28 days after the second AZD1222 dose. The CDR3 spells CASSNPKPNEQFF. The CDR3 bases are TGTGCCAGCAGCAACCCTAAGCCCAATGAGCAGTTCTTC.